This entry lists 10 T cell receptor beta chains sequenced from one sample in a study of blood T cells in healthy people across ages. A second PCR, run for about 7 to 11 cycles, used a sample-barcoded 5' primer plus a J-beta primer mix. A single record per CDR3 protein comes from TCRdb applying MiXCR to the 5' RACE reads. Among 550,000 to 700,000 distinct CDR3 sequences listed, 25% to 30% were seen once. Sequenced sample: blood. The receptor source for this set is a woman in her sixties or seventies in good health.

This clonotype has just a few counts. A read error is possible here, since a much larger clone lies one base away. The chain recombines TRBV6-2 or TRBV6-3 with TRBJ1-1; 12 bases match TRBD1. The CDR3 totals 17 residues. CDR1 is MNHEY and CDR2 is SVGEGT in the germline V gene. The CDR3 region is CTSSKPGTGGRITEAFF. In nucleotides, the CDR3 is TGTACCAGCAGTAAACCAGGGACAGGGGGCCGGATCACTGAAGCTTTCTTT.

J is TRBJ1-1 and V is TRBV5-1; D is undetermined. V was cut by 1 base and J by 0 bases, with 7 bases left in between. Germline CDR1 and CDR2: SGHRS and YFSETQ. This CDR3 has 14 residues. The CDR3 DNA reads TGCGCCAGCAGCTTGAACACTGTGAACACTGAAGCTTTCTTT. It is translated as CASSLNTVNTEAFF.

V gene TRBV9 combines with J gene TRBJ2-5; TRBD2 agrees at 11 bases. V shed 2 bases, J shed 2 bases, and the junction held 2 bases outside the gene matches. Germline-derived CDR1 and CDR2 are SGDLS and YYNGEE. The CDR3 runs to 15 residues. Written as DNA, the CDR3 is TGTGCCAGCAGCGTTGCTAGCGGGGGGCAAGAGACCCAGTACTTC. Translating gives CASSVASGGQETQYF.

In DNA form, the CDR3 reads TGTGCCAGTAGACGACAGGGTGCGGAGACCCAGTACTTC. Protein sequence: CASRRQGAETQYF. The V gene is TRBV19, the J gene TRBJ2-5, with 7 bases fitting TRBD1. This CDR3 spans 13 amino acids. J gave up 5 bases and V 6 bases, and 6 bases lay outside the gene matches. Germline values: CDR1 LNHDA, CDR2 SQIVND (reference sequence).

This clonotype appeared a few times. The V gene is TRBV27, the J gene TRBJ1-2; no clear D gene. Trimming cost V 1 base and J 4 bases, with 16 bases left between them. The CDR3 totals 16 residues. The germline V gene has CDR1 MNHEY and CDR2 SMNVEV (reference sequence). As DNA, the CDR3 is TGTGCCAGCAGTTTATATTCCGGGGAAATGGGCTATGGCTACACCTTC. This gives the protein CASSLYSGEMGYGYTF.

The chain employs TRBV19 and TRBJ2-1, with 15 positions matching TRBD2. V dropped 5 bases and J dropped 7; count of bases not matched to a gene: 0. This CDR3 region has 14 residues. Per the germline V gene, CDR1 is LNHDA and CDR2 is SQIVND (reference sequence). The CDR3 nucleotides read TGTGCCAGTAGTGGACTAGCGGGGGGGAATGAGCAGTTCTTC. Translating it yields CASSGLAGGNEQFF.

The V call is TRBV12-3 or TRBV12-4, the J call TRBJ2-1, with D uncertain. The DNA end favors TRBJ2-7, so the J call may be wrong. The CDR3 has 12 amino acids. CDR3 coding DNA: TGTGCCAGCGCGTTCAACTTCTACGAGCAGTACTTC. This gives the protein CASAFNFYEQYF.

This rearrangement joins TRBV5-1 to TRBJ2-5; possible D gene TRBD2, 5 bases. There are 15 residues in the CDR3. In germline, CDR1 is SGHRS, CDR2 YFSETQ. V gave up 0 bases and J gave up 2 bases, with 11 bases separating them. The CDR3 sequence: CASSLDALGQETQYF. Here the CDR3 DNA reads TGCGCCAGCAGCTTGGATGCACTAGGGCAAGAGACCCAGTACTTC.

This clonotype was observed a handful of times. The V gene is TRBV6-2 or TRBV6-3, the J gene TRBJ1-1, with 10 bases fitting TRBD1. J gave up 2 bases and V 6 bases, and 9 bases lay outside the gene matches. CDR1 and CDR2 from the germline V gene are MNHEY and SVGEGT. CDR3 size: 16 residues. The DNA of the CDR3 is TGTGCCAGCAGCACACCTCGGACAGGGGGTAACACTGAAGCTTTCTTT. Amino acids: CASSTPRTGGNTEAFF.

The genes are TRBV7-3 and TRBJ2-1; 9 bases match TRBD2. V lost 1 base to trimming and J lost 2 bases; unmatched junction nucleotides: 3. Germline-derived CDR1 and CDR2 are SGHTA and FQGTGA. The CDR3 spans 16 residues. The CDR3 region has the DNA TGTGCCAGCAGCTTAATGGCTAGCGGGGCCTACAATGAGCAGTTCTTC. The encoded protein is CASSLMASGAYNEQFF.